This entry is about one T cell receptor beta chain. The antigen is not known. Using immunoSEQ multiplex PCR, the repertoire was profiled, and TCRdb retains in-frame clones only, with some absent. Among about 100,000 clones, around 94% were seen once, and the ten largest hold around 1.4%. The data derive from a study of siplizumab effects on memory and regulatory T cells. Study observations and caveats: Siplizumab conditions gave an average of around 70% Treg-derived mappable alloreactive CD4+ clones, versus around 26% for controls. Naive T cells seemed more diverse than memory cells and seemed major alloresponse contributors. Many proliferating CD4+ or CD8+ clones remained unclassified. Roughly 75-96% of them could not be assigned either a naive or a memory phenotype. Few alloreactive clones mapped to unstimulated subsets.

The CDR3 runs 16 residues. CDR1 MNHEY and CDR2 SMNVEV come from the germline V gene (reference sequence). V was shortened by 6 bases and J by 0 bases, with 15 bases between the two germline ends. Sample: non-Treg CD4+ T cells sorted from blood. The chain combines TRBV27 with TRBJ1-3, with a possible D match to TRBD1 (5 bases). This clonotype was sampled from a human donor in good health. The CDR3 region is CASSFGGPLSGNTIYF. CDR3 nucleotide sequence: TGTGCCAGCAGCTTTGGGGGACCCCTCTCTGGAAACACCATATATTTT.